The 27 T cell receptor beta chains given below trace back to one sample, sequenced in a study of blood T cell repertoires in COVID-19. The repertoire was sequenced with immunoSEQ multiplex PCR; TCRdb's copy has only in-frame clones and lacks some. The sample consists of more than 200,000 clones, around 88% of them appearing once. Material for sequencing was peripheral blood. These receptors all come from a middle-aged man with active or convalescent COVID-19.

This chain connects TRBV7-2 to TRBJ2-1; D remains unclear. Per the germline V gene, CDR1 is SGHTA and CDR2 is FQGNSA. V dropped 4 bases and J dropped 11 bases, with 12 bases sitting between them. The CDR3 runs to 12 residues. The CDR3 loop reads CASSSPVNKQFF. CDR3 DNA: TGTGCCAGCAGCTCACCGGTTAATAAGCAGTTCTTC. Variable domain in full (rest from reference TRBV7-2 and TRBJ2-1): GAGVSQSPSNKVTEKGKDVELRCDPISGHTALYWYRQSLGQGLEFLIYFQGNSAPDKSGLPSDRFSAERTGGSVSTLTIQRTQQEDSAVYLCASSSPVNKQFFGPGTRLTVL.

This clone was seen a handful of times. The chain is built from TRBV30 and TRBJ1-4; tentative D call: TRBD1 (5 bases). Germline V CDR1 and CDR2: GTSNPN, SVGIG (reference sequence). Trimming cost V 7 bases and J 4 bases, with 13 bases left between them. The CDR3 runs 13 residues. The CDR3 DNA is TGTGCCTCGAAACGGGGGTTTAATGAAAAACTGTTTTTT. Protein sequence: CASKRGFNEKLFF.

This clone was seen just once. V gene TRBV10-3 combines with J gene TRBJ2-1; 7 bases are shared with TRBD1. Germline loops: CDR1 ENHRY, CDR2 SYGVKD. This CDR3 spans 13 amino acids. With 8 bases clipped from V and 4 bases from J, the junction kept 5 bases outside the gene matches. Here the CDR3 reads CAIRDSLYNEQFF. CDR3 nucleotide sequence: TGTGCCATCCGGGACAGTCTATACAATGAGCAGTTCTTC.

The rearrangement joins TRBV6-1 to TRBJ2-7; D is ambiguous. Trimming removed 1 base at V and 0 bases at J, with 10 bases between. The CDR3 contains 15 residues. The germline CDR1 and CDR2 sequences are MNHNS and SASEGT. CDR3 sequence reads: CASSEEQSSSYEQYF. CDR3 DNA sequence: TGTGCCAGCAGTGAAGAACAGTCGAGCTCCTACGAGCAGTACTTC.

This chain links TRBV7-9 with TRBJ1-4; 7 nucleotides match TRBD1. J was trimmed by 0 bases and V by 8 bases; bases with no gene match: 3. This CDR3 contains 14 residues. CDR1 SEHNR and CDR2 FQNEAQ come from the germline V gene (reference sequence). The CDR3 protein is CASDQGATNEKLFF. The CDR3 bases are TGTGCCAGCGATCAGGGGGCAACTAATGAAAAACTGTTTTTT.

The chain carries TRBV28 and TRBJ1-5, with D hard to call. Deletions cut 5 bases from V and 4 bases from J, with 6 bases between. Germline CDR1 MDHEN, CDR2 SYDVKM. The CDR3 extends over 12 amino acids. The CDR3 DNA reads TGTGCCAGCAGTCCAACTAATCAGCCCCAGCATTTT. It translates to CASSPTNQPQHF. Variable domain in full (rest from reference TRBV28 and TRBJ1-5): DVKVTQSSRYLVKRTGEKVFLECVQDMDHENMFWYRQDPGLGLRLIYFSYDVKMKEKGDIPEGYSVSREKKERFSLILESASTNQTSMYLCASSPTNQPQHFGDGTRLSIL.

This clone was seen more than once but under ten times. V usage is TRBV2 and J usage is TRBJ2-7; 11 nucleotides align to TRBD1. Germline values: CDR1 SNHLY, CDR2 FYNNEI. The junction had 5 bases not matched to a gene; V was cut back by 4 bases and J by 3 bases. There are 15 residues in the CDR3. The CDR3 DNA reads TGTGCCAGCAGTGCCCCCGGGACAGGGGGCTACGAGCAGTACTTC. This translates into CASSAPGTGGYEQYF.

For the CDR3, the DNA is TGTGCCAGCAGAGCGGGACACACCGGTTCTGAAGCTTTCTTT. Protein product: CASRAGHTGSEAFF. The rearrangement links TRBV6-6 to TRBJ1-1; a weak D match, TRBD1 (6 bases). In germline, CDR1 is MNHNY, CDR2 SVGAGI (reference sequence). This CDR3 has 14 residues. Trimming removed 6 bases from V and 6 bases from J, with 17 bases in between.

This chain connects TRBV28 to TRBJ2-6; unclear D gene. The CDR3 is 15 residues long. Germline CDR1 is MDHEN and CDR2 is SYDVKM. The V end lost 5 bases, the J end lost 2 bases, and 10 bases lay between the germline ends. CDR3 amino acids: CASSRGGAGANVLTF. The CDR3 DNA reads as TGTGCCAGCAGTCGCGGCGGTGCTGGGGCCAACGTCCTGACTTTC.

The chain couples TRBV27 to TRBJ2-7; D might be TRBD1 (5 bases). V gave up 5 bases and J gave up 1 base, with 9 bases separating them. The CDR3 runs to 13 residues. CDR1 is MNHEY and CDR2 is SMNVEV in the germline V gene (reference sequence). The CDR3 DNA follows: TGTGCCAGCAGTAAGACAGCTTCCTACGAGCAGTACTTC. Residues: CASSKTASYEQYF.

This clone was recorded many times. This sequence joins TRBV11-3 and TRBJ2-7, with no clear D. Germline V gives CDR1 SGHNT, CDR2 YENEEA. The V and J ends lost 6 bases and 0 bases respectively, with 9 bases between them. The CDR3 has 13 amino acids. DNA of the CDR3: TGTGCCAGCAGTATAACCAGCTCCTACGAGCAGTACTTC. It encodes CASSITSSYEQYF.

The chain joins TRBV18 to TRBJ2-4, with TRBD1 matching over 9 bases. V shed 2 bases and J 5 bases; nucleotides not matched to a gene: 4. The CDR3 has 15 residues. In germline, CDR1 is KGHSH, CDR2 LQKENI. The CDR3 region is CASSPRTGDENIQYF. DNA of the CDR3: TGTGCCAGCTCACCAAGGACAGGGGACGAAAACATTCAGTACTTC.

This chain connects TRBV29-1 to TRBJ1-1, with D perhaps matching TRBD1 (5 bases). Germline V CDR1 and CDR2: SQVTM, ANQGSEA. V was clipped by 4 bases and J by 2 bases, with 17 bases between them. The length of the CDR3 is 15 residues. CDR3 coding DNA: TGCAGCGTTGCAGGGCTGGGAACCCCAAACACTGAAGCTTTCTTT. Translated, it gives CSVAGLGTPNTEAFF. Together with reference TRBV29-1 and TRBJ1-1, the CDR3 gives the full variable domain: SAVISQKPSRDICQRGTSLTIQCQVDSQVTMMFWYRQQPGQSLTLIATANQGSEATYESGFVIDKFPISRPNLTFSTLTVSNMSPEDSSIYLCSVAGLGTPNTEAFFGQGTRLTVV.

This clone was observed a single time. The CDR3: CASSLREQGSPLHF. CDR3 sequence (DNA): TGTGCCAGCAGCTTGAGGGAACAGGGTTCACCCCTCCACTTT. This chain links TRBV11-1 with TRBJ1-6, with D tentatively TRBD1 (6 bases). This CDR3 comprises 14 residues. V lost 3 bases and J lost 9, with 12 bases in between. In germline, CDR1 is SGHAT, CDR2 FQDESV (reference sequence).

This clone was observed a few times. The V gene is TRBV7-9, the J gene TRBJ1-1, with a possible D match to TRBD1 (5 bases). The CDR3 is 14 amino acids. The V and J ends lost 3 bases and 5 bases respectively, with 13 bases between them. CDR1 and CDR2 (germline): SEHNR, FQNEAQ (reference sequence). The CDR3 nucleotides read TGTGCCAGCAGCTTTGTCCAGGGTGAGACTGAAGCTTTCTTT. This sequence encodes CASSFVQGETEAFF.

CDR3 residues: CASKKGREAFF. CDR3 nucleotides: TGTGCCAGTAAAAAGGGGAGGGAAGCTTTCTTT. The chain employs TRBV19 and TRBJ1-1; possible D gene TRBD1, 5 bases. The germline V and J ends were trimmed by 7 bases and 8 bases, with 11 bases remaining between them. This CDR3 region has 11 residues. The germline V gene encodes CDR1 LNHDA and CDR2 SQIVND (reference sequence).

This chain links TRBV4-3 with TRBJ2-3; the match to TRBD1 covers 7 bases. Germline V gene sequence: CDR1 LGHNA, CDR2 YSLEER. The CDR3 is made up of 14 amino acids. The V segment lost 4 bases and the J segment 1 base; nucleotides outside the gene matches: 2. The CDR3 DNA reads TGCGCCAGCAGCCGAGACAGGGGCACAGATACGCAGTATTTT. Encoded protein: CASSRDRGTDTQYF.

This chain joins TRBV6-5 and TRBJ1-3, with D perhaps matching TRBD1 (5 bases). The germline gives CDR1 MNHEY, CDR2 SVGAGI. The CDR3 covers 12 residues. Trimming pared 5 bases from V and 7 bases from J, leaving 9 bases between. The CDR3 sequence: CASSPRGNTIYF. For the CDR3, the DNA is TGTGCCAGCAGTCCTAGGGGTAACACCATATATTTT.

This chain uses TRBV7-2 with TRBJ1-5; D not resolved. This CDR3 is built from 15 residues. Between the trimmed V and J ends, which lost 7 bases and 6 bases, there was a span of 19 bases. Germline V gives CDR1 SGHTA, CDR2 FQGNSA. The CDR3 spells CASTLHPSSGQPQHF. CDR3 bases: TGTGCCAGCACCCTCCACCCGTCGAGTGGTCAGCCCCAGCATTTT.

This clone was seen a single time. The chain employs TRBV10-2 and TRBJ2-7; 7 bases align to TRBD1. The V and J ends lost 2 bases and 0 bases, in that order; junction bases with no gene match: 4. Germline V CDR1 and CDR2: WSHSY, SAAADI. This CDR3 region has 15 residues. CDR3 DNA: TGCGCCAGCAGTGAGGTAGGGGGCGCCTCCTACGAGCAGTACTTC. Its translation is CASSEVGGASYEQYF.

The gene calls are TRBV30 and TRBJ2-1; unclear D gene. There are 13 residues in the CDR3. Germline V CDR1 and CDR2: GTSNPN, SVGIG (reference sequence). The ends were cut back, 0 bases at V and 0 bases at J, with 3 bases in the middle. CDR3 sequence (DNA): TGTGCCTGGAGTGTAGCCTCCTACAATGAGCAGTTCTTC. Its translation: CAWSVASYNEQFF.

As concerns this clone: Mismatch with germline at one junction end may stem from a read error. The chain couples TRBV2 to TRBJ2-7; no clear D. The CDR3 is 10 amino acids. Germline lookup yields CDR1 SNHLY and CDR2 FYNNEI. The CDR3 is CASRVTDMCF. The CDR3 DNA sequence: TGTGCCAGCAGGGTTACCGACATGTGCTTC.

This chain links TRBV4-1 with TRBJ1-5; 9 positions agree with TRBD1. The CDR3 runs 14 residues. Per the germline V gene, CDR1 is MGHRA and CDR2 is YSYEKL. The V segment lost 4 bases and the J segment 4 bases; nucleotides outside the gene matches: 2. CDR3 DNA: TGCGCCAGCAGCCCCGGACAGGGGAATCAGCCCCAGCATTTT. Its protein is CASSPGQGNQPQHF.

The chain combines TRBV7-2 with TRBJ2-3; TRBD2 is a possible D gene (6 bases). Germline assignment: CDR1 SGHTA and CDR2 FQGNSA. This CDR3 has 15 amino acids. Deletions cut 5 bases from V and 0 bases from J, with 12 bases between. CDR3 amino acids: CASSRRGFSTDTQYF. CDR3 nucleotides: TGTGCCAGCAGCCGGCGGGGATTTAGCACAGATACGCAGTATTTT. The whole variable domain, filled in from reference TRBV7-2 and TRBJ2-3, reads GAGVSQSPSNKVTEKGKDVELRCDPISGHTALYWYRQSLGQGLEFLIYFQGNSAPDKSGLPSDRFSAERTGGSVSTLTIQRTQQEDSAVYLCASSRRGFSTDTQYFGPGTRLTVL.

This chain joins TRBV27 and TRBJ1-2, with a tentative D call TRBD1 (5 bases). The CDR3 sequence is 14 residues long. Germline assignment: CDR1 MNHEY and CDR2 SMNVEV (reference sequence). Trimming pared 2 bases from V and 4 bases from J, leaving 11 bases between. The CDR3 protein is CASSLTQGSYGYTF. The CDR3 nucleotides are TGTGCCAGCAGTTTAACCCAGGGTAGCTATGGCTACACCTTC.

V gene TRBV7-2 combines with J gene TRBJ1-2; TRBD1 matches at 9 bases. The CDR3 has 15 amino acids. The germline gives CDR1 SGHTA, CDR2 FQGNSA. After removal of 1 base from V and 7 bases from J, the junction contained 7 bases not matched to a gene. CDR3: CASSLGFDRGSGYTF. CDR3 sequence (DNA): TGTGCCAGCAGCTTAGGGTTTGACAGGGGGTCTGGCTACACCTTC.

The DNA of the CDR3 is TGTGCCAGCAGACTAAGGGAGACAGGGAACACTGAAGCTTTCTTT. Residues: CASRLRETGNTEAFF. The chain links TRBV6-5 to TRBJ1-1; D might be TRBD1 (6 bases). Germline-derived CDR1 and CDR2 are MNHEY and SVGAGI. The CDR3 is 15 amino acids. V lost 6 bases and J 1 base, leaving 15 bases between the germline ends.